The 20 T cell receptor beta chains in this list originate from one sample, sequenced in a study of blood T cell repertoires in COVID-19. TCRdb's table, derived via immunoSEQ multiplex PCR, lists solely in-frame clones and lacks some. This table holds 310,000 or so clones, about 87% found once. The sequencing input was peripheral blood. These receptors originate from a man in his thirties or forties with COVID-19, enrolled during active disease.

Here the CDR3 DNA reads TGCGCCAGCAGCCAAGACAGACAGTACTACGAGCAGTACTTC. It encodes CASSQDRQYYEQYF. The chain recombines TRBV4-3 with TRBJ2-7; tentatively, D is TRBD1 (5 bases). Trimming shortened V by 0 bases and J by 3 bases, and 9 bases separated the two germline ends. Germline V gene sequence: CDR1 LGHNA, CDR2 YSLEER. The CDR3 length is 14 residues.

The V call is TRBV5-4, the J call TRBJ1-4, with 7 bases identical to TRBD1. The V segment lost 4 bases and the J segment 5 bases; nucleotides outside the gene matches: 11. CDR3 size: 16 residues. Germline values: CDR1 SGHNT, CDR2 YYREEE (reference sequence). CDR3 DNA: TGTGCCAGCAGCATGGGACAGCCCGCACCCAATGAAAAACTGTTTTTT. Its translation: CASSMGQPAPNEKLFF.

This clone was found once. This chain joins TRBV6-4 and TRBJ2-1, with 8 bases identical to TRBD1. Germline CDR1 MRHNA, CDR2 SNTAGT. The CDR3 spans 14 residues. V shed 0 bases, J shed 8 bases, and the junction held 3 bases outside the gene matches. The CDR3, as DNA: TGTGCCAGCAGTGACTCGGGGACAGGCGATGAGCAGTTCTTC. Translating gives CASSDSGTGDEQFF.

This rearrangement joins TRBV7-9 to TRBJ2-5; 10 bases agree with TRBD1. This CDR3 has 16 amino acids. The V gene end was trimmed by 1 base and the J gene end by 5 bases; junction bases not matched to a gene: 7. Germline CDR1 and CDR2: SEHNR and FQNEAQ (reference sequence). The CDR3 here is CASSLEGTGAWETQYF. The CDR3 DNA is TGTGCCAGCAGCTTAGAAGGGACAGGGGCCTGGGAGACCCAGTACTTC.

This sequence joins TRBV7-8 and TRBJ1-5; possibly TRBD1 for D (5 bases). V was pared by 1 base and J by 3 bases, with 13 bases between. Germline V CDR1 and CDR2: SGHVS, FQNEAQ. CDR3 size: 16 residues. The CDR3 here is CASSLVDSSLNQPQHF. DNA for the CDR3: TGTGCCAGCAGCTTAGTCGACAGCTCACTCAATCAGCCCCAGCATTTT.

In this sample, this clone turned up once. The chain carries TRBV30 and TRBJ2-5, with 14 bases identical to TRBD2. V lost 0 bases, J lost 5 bases, and 5 bases stayed unmatched. CDR1 is GTSNPN and CDR2 is SVGIG in the germline V gene (reference sequence). The CDR3 covers 16 residues. For the CDR3, the DNA is TGTGCCTGGAGTGTAGGGACTAGCGGGAGTCGGGAGACCCAGTACTTC. It is translated as CAWSVGTSGSRETQYF.

This clone was seen a single time. V and J are TRBV5-1 and TRBJ1-1; TRBD1 matches 7 bases. The length of the CDR3 is 13 residues. Germline lookup yields CDR1 SGHRS and CDR2 YFSETQ. With V trimmed by 3 bases and J by 3 bases, 2 bases remained unmatched. The CDR3 nucleotides read TGCGCCAGCAGCTCAACAGGGGACACTGAAGCTTTCTTT. Amino acid sequence: CASSSTGDTEAFF.

The rearrangement joins TRBV5-5 to TRBJ2-7, with 7 bases matching TRBD2. The length of the CDR3 is 14 residues. The germline gives CDR1 SGHKS, CDR2 YYEKEE (reference sequence). V shed 4 bases, J shed 1 base, and the junction held 5 bases outside the gene matches. The CDR3 coding sequence is TGTGCCAGCAGCCCGGGAGGCCAATCCTACGAGCAGTACTTC. It translates to CASSPGGQSYEQYF.

The V and J genes are TRBV27 and TRBJ1-5; D is unresolved. Germline V gene sequence: CDR1 MNHEY, CDR2 SMNVEV (reference sequence). Trimming pared 2 bases from V and 0 bases from J, leaving 8 bases between. This CDR3 has 15 amino acids. Here the CDR3 reads CASSLMADSNQPQHF. In DNA form, the CDR3 reads TGTGCCAGCAGTTTAATGGCGGATAGCAATCAGCCCCAGCATTTT.

The CDR3 DNA sequence: TGTGCCAGCACCCTAACGGGGAGCCGCTCTGGGGCCAACGTCCTGACTTTC. This gives the protein CASTLTGSRSGANVLTF. V is TRBV5-4 and J is TRBJ2-6; the D gene is possibly TRBD2 (5 bases). The germline V gene encodes CDR1 SGHNT and CDR2 YYREEE (reference sequence). The CDR3 spans 17 residues. Deletions cut 6 bases from V and 0 bases from J, with 16 bases between. The whole variable domain, filled in from reference TRBV5-4 and TRBJ2-6, reads ETGVTQSPTHLIKTRGQQVTLRCSSQSGHNTVSWYQQALGQGPQFIFQYYREEENGRGNFPPRFSGLQFPNYSSELNVNALELDDSALYLCASTLTGSRSGANVLTFGAGSRLTVL.

V usage is TRBV7-9 and J usage is TRBJ1-1; D ambiguous. Germline assignment: CDR1 SEHNR and CDR2 FQNEAQ (reference sequence). V lost 0 bases to trimming and J lost 10 bases, with 15 bases between them. CDR3 length: 14 residues. The CDR3 nucleotides read TGTGCCAGCAGCTTAGCGCCAAGTAGCCTCGGAGCTTTCTTT. It codes for CASSLAPSSLGAFF.

The V and J genes are TRBV29-1 and TRBJ1-3, with 7 nucleotides matching TRBD1. V shed 5 bases and J 8 bases; nucleotides not matched to a gene: 9. The CDR3 loop spans 13 amino acids. Germline V lookup: CDR1 SQVTM, CDR2 ANQGSEA. The CDR3 loop reads CSVLEGALDTIYF. In nucleotides, the CDR3 is TGCAGCGTTTTGGAGGGGGCCCTAGACACCATATATTTT.

V gene TRBV13 combines with J gene TRBJ2-7; tentatively, D is TRBD2 (5 bases). This CDR3 region has 16 residues. V was clipped by 5 bases and J by 3 bases, with 20 bases between them. Germline loops: CDR1 PRHDT, CDR2 FYEKMQ (reference sequence). CDR3: CASSHTREWENYEQYF. For the CDR3, the DNA is TGTGCCAGCAGCCACACTAGGGAGTGGGAGAACTACGAGCAGTACTTC. Full variable domain (outside the CDR3, taken from reference TRBV13 and TRBJ2-7): AAGVIQSPRHLIKEKRETATLKCYPIPRHDTVYWYQQGPGQDPQFLISFYEKMQSDKGSIPDRFSAQQFSDYHSELNMSSLELGDSALYFCASSHTREWENYEQYFGPGTRLTVT.

The chain couples TRBV19 to TRBJ1-5; D gene ambiguous. Looked up from germline, CDR1 is LNHDA and CDR2 is SQIVND (reference sequence). CDR3 length: 13 residues. V was pared by 7 bases and J by 3 bases, with 10 bases between. The DNA of the CDR3 is TGTGCCAGTACTAACAGCTTCAATCAGCCCCAGCATTTT. Translation gives CASTNSFNQPQHF.

Only a few counts were recorded for this clone. V usage is TRBV6-4 and J usage is TRBJ1-5; D uncertain. CDR3 length: 13 residues. V was clipped by 4 bases and J by 3 bases, with 7 bases between them. CDR1 and CDR2 (germline): MRHNA, SNTAGT. The CDR3 nucleotides read TGTGCCAGCAGTGTTGAGTACAATCAGCCCCAGCATTTT. Its translation is CASSVEYNQPQHF.

The chain uses TRBV7-2 and TRBJ1-3; D may be TRBD1 (5 bases). The CDR3 has 14 residues. V lost 4 bases and J 4 bases, leaving 11 bases between the germline ends. In germline, CDR1 is SGHTA, CDR2 FQGNSA. This CDR3 reads CASSSGGGGNTIYF. CDR3 DNA: TGTGCCAGCAGCTCCGGTGGGGGGGGAAACACCATATATTTT.

The chain joins TRBV5-1 to TRBJ1-1, with 7 bases aligning to TRBD1. Germline V gene data show CDR1 as SGHRS and CDR2 as YFSETQ. The ends lost 4 bases at V and 4 bases at J; junction bases unmatched: 7. CDR3 size: 14 residues. The CDR3 DNA is TGCGCCAGCAGCCGACAGGGAGAGGGCACTGAAGCTTTCTTT. It is translated as CASSRQGEGTEAFF. The complete variable domain, with remaining parts taken from reference TRBV5-1 and TRBJ1-1, reads KAGVTQTPRYLIKTRGQQVTLSCSPISGHRSVSWYQQTPGQGLQFLFEYFSETQRNKGNFPGRFSGRQFSNSRSEMNVSTLELGDSALYLCASSRQGEGTEAFFGQGTRLTVV.

The gene calls are TRBV18 and TRBJ2-7, with D tentatively TRBD2 (6 bases). This CDR3 is 15 amino acids long. Trimming removed 2 bases at V and 1 base at J, with 12 bases between. CDR1 KGHSH and CDR2 LQKENI come from the germline V gene. The CDR3: CASSPVAAGSYEQYF. The CDR3 DNA reads TGTGCCAGCTCACCAGTCGCCGCGGGATCCTACGAGCAGTACTTC.

This rearrangement joins TRBV6-2 or TRBV6-3 to TRBJ1-4, with TRBD1 matching 9 bases. Germline loops: CDR1 MNHEY, CDR2 SVGEGT. V lost 5 bases, J lost 8 bases, and 12 bases stayed unmatched. The CDR3 consists of 16 residues. The CDR3 reads CASSILPGQGKEKLFF. The CDR3 DNA reads as TGTGCCAGCAGTATCCTCCCGGGACAGGGAAAAGAAAAACTGTTTTTT.

The V and J genes are TRBV10-3 and TRBJ2-7, with D perhaps matching TRBD1 (7 bases). V lost 1 base and J lost 0, with 19 bases in between. The CDR3 extends over 18 amino acids. Germline V gene sequence: CDR1 ENHRY, CDR2 SYGVKD. The CDR3 sequence is CAISEYIMRDRSSYEQYF. In DNA, the CDR3 is TGTGCCATCAGTGAGTATATCATGCGGGACAGATCCTCCTACGAGCAGTACTTC.